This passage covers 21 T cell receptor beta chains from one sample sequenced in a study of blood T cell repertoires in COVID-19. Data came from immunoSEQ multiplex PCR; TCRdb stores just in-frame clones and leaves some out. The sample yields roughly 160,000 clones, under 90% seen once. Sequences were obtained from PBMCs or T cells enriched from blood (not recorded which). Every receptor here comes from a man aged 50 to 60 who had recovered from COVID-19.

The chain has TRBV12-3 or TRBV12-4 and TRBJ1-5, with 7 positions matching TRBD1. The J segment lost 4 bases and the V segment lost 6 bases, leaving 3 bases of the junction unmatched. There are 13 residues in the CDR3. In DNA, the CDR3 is TGTGCCAGCAGGGGGGACAGAAATCAGCCCCAGCATTTT. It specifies CASRGDRNQPQHF.

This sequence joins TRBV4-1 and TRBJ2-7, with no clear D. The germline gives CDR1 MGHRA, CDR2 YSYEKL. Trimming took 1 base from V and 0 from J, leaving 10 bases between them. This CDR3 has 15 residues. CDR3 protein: CASSQGERSSYEQYF. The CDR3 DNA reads TGCGCCAGCAGCCAAGGCGAGAGGAGCTCCTACGAGCAGTACTTC.

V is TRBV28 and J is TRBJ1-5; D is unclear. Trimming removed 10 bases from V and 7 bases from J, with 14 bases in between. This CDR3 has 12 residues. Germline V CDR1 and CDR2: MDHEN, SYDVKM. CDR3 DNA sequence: TGTGCCACTTGTGACAATCGGCAGCCCCAGCATTTT. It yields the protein CATCDNRQPQHF.

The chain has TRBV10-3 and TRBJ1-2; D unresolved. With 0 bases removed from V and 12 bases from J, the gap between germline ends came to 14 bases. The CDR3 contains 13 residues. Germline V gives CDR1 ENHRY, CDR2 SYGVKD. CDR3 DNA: TGTGCCATCAGTGAGTCGACTGGGAGGAGTGACACCTTC. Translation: CAISESTGRSDTF.

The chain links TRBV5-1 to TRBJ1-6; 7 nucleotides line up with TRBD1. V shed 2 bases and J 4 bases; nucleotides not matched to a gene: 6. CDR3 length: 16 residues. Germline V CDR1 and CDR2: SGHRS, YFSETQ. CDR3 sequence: CASSLQGSIYNSPLHF. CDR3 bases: TGCGCCAGCAGCTTACAGGGGAGCATATATAATTCACCCCTCCACTTT.

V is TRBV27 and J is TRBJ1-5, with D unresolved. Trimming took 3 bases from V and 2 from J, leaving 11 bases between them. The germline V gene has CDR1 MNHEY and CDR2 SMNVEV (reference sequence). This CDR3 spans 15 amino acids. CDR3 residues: CASSLISGGNQPQHF. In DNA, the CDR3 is TGTGCCAGCAGTTTGATTAGTGGTGGCAATCAGCCCCAGCATTTT.

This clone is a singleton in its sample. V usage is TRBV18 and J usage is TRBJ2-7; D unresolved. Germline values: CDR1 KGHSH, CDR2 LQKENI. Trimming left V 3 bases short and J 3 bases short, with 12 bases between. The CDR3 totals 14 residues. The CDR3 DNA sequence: TGTGCCAGCTCACCGGTTAGCTTGAGCTACGAGCAGTACTTC. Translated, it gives CASSPVSLSYEQYF.

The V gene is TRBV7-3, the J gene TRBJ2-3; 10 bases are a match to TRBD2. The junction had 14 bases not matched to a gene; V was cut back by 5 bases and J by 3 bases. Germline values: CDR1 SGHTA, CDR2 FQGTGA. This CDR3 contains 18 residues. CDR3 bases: TGTGCCAGCAGCCCAGGGGCCCAGCGGGGGGGCCGAACAGATACGCAGTATTTT. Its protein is CASSPGAQRGGRTDTQYF.

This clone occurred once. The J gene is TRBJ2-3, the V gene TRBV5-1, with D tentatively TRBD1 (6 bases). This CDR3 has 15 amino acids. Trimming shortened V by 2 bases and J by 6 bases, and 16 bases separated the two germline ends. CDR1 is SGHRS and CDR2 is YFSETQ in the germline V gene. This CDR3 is CASSLQGSRSDTQYF. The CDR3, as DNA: TGCGCCAGCAGCTTACAGGGTTCCCGCAGTGATACGCAGTATTTT.

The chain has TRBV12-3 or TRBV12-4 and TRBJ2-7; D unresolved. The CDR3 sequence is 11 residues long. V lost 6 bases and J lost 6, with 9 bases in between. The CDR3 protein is CASSPRFEQYF. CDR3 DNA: TGTGCCAGCAGCCCCCGGTTCGAGCAGTACTTC.

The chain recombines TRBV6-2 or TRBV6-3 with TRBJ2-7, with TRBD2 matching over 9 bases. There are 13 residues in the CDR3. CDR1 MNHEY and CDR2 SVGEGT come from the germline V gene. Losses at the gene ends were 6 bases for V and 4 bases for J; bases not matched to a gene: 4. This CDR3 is CASSQSGGYEQYF. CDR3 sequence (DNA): TGTGCCAGCAGCCAGAGCGGGGGGTACGAGCAGTACTTC.

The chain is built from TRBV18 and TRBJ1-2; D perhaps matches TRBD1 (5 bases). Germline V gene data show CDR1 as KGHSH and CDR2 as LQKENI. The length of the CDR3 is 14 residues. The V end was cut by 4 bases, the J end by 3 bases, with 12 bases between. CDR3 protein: CASSQQERDYGYTF. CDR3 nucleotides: TGTGCCAGCTCACAACAGGAAAGAGACTATGGCTACACCTTC.

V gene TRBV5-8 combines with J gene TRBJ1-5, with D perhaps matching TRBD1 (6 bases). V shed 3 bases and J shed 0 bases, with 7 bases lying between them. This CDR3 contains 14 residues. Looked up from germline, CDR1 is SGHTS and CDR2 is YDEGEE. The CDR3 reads CASSWDISNQPQHF. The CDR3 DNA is TGTGCCAGCAGCTGGGACATTAGCAATCAGCCCCAGCATTTT.

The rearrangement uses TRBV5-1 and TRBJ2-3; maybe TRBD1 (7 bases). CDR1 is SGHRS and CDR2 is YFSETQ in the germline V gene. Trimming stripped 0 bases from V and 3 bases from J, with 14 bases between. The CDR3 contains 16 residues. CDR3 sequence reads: CASSLAEGARTDTQYF. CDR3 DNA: TGCGCCAGCAGCTTGGCGGAGGGGGCTAGGACAGATACGCAGTATTTT.

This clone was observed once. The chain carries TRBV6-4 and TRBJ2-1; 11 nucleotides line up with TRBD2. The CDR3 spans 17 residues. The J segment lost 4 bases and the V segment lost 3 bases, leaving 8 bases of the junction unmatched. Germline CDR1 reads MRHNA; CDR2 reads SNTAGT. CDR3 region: CASSEEASGGKYNEQFF. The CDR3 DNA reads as TGTGCCAGCAGTGAAGAGGCTAGCGGGGGGAAATACAATGAGCAGTTCTTC.

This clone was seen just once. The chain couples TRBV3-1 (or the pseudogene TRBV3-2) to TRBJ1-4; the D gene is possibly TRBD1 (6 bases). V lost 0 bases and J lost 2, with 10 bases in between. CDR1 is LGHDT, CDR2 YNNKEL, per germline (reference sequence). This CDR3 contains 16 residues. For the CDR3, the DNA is TGTGCCAGCAGCCAAGATCGCGACAGGACTAATGAAAAACTGTTTTTT. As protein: CASSQDRDRTNEKLFF.

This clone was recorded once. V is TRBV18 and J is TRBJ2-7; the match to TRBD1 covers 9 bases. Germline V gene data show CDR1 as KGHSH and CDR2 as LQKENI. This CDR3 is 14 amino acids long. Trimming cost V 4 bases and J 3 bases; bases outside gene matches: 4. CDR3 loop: CASSLADRGYEQYF. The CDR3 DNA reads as TGTGCCAGCTCACTCGCGGACAGGGGCTACGAGCAGTACTTC. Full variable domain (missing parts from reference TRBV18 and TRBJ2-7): NAGVMQNPRHLVRRRGQEARLRCSPMKGHSHVYWYRQLPEEGLKFMVYLQKENIIDESGMPKERFSAEFPKEGPSILRIQQVVRGDSAAYFCASSLADRGYEQYFGPGTRLTVT.

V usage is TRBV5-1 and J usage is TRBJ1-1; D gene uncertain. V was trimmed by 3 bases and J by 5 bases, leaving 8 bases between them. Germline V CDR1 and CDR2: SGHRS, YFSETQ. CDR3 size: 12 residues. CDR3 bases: TGCGCCAGCAGCTCCGGAGGGACTGAAGCTTTCTTT. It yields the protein CASSSGGTEAFF.

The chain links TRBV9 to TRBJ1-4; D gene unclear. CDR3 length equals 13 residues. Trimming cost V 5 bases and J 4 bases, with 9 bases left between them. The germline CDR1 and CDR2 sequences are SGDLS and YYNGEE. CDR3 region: CASSAYGNEKLFF. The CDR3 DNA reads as TGTGCCAGCAGTGCCTATGGTAATGAAAAACTGTTTTTT.

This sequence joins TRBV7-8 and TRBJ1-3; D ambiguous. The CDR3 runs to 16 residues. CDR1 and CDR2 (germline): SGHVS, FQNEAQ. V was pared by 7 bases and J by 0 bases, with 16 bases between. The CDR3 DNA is TGTGCCAGCACCCCCAAGGAGGGCCGCTCTGGAAACACCATATATTTT. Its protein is CASTPKEGRSGNTIYF.

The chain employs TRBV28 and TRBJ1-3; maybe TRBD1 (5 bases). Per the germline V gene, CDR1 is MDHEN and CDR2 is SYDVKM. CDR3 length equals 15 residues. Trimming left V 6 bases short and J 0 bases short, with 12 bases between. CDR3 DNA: TGTGCCAGCAGGGAGGGGACGGACTCTGGAAACACCATATATTTT. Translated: CASREGTDSGNTIYF.